This is a list of T cell receptor beta chains from one sample in a study of glioma-infiltrating T cells after dendritic cell vaccination. The repertoire was sequenced with immunoSEQ multiplex PCR; TCRdb's copy has only in-frame clones and lacks some. Counted here are around 97,000 clones, around 81% occurring once; the ten biggest clones make up 9.5% to 15%. This specimen consisted of blood, obtained before dendritic cell vaccination. These receptors all come from a human donor with glioblastoma. Both conserved end residues are part of each CDR3. The D gene is left open where the match is weak. Where a row states a size, it is once, few, many or the class of an expanded clone; other rows omit it.

>TRBV5-4|-|-|TRBJ2-3
CASSREGSATDTQYF
TGTGCCAGCAGCCGAGAGGGTAGCGCTACAGATACGCAGTATTTT
>TRBV6-5|-|-|TRBJ1-5
CASSSTPGYQPQHF
TGTGCCAGCAGTTCCACCCCAGGTTATCAGCCCCAGCATTTT
>TRBV6-5|-|TRBD1|TRBJ1-6
CASSGDRWAPLHF
TGTGCCAGCAGTGGGGACAGGTGGGCACCCCTCCACTTT
>TRBV5-8|-|-|TRBJ2-4
CASSLVNGPNIQYF
TGTGCCAGCAGCTTGGTTAATGGGCCGAACATTCAGTACTTC
>TRBV6-5|once|TRBD1|TRBJ1-2
CASSRTGRLDGYTF
TGTGCCAGCAGCCGGACAGGGCGGTTGGATGGCTACACCTTC
>TRBV6-6|-|TRBD2|TRBJ2-3
CASSYSTRGDSDTQYF
TGTGCCAGCAGTTACTCGACGCGGGGGGACTCAGATACGCAGTATTTT
>TRBV7-9|-|-|TRBJ1-2
CASSLAQVTPVNYGYTF
TGTGCCAGCAGCTTAGCGCAGGTCACACCAGTCAACTATGGCTACACCTTC
>TRBV5-1|-|TRBD1|TRBJ2-7
CASSLYVGDRGPKGQYF
TGCGCCAGCAGCTTGTACGTCGGGGACAGGGGGCCCAAAGGGCAGTACTTC
>TRBV7-9|-|TRBD1|TRBJ1-2
CASSPLLDRPANYGYTF
TGTGCCAGCAGCCCATTGTTGGACAGGCCAGCTAACTATGGCTACACCTTC
>TRBV5-1|-|TRBD1|TRBJ2-7
CASSPGSRDRMRF
TGCGCCAGCAGCCCCGGCTCGAGGGACAGGATGAGGTTC
>TRBV19|-|TRBD2|TRBJ2-2
CASRDQRGPGELFF
TGTGCCAGTAGGGACCAGCGGGGGCCCGGGGAGCTGTTTTTT
>TRBV5-1|once|TRBD1|TRBJ2-7
CASSPGTGATYEQYF
TGCGCCAGCAGCCCCGGGACAGGAGCTACCTACGAGCAGTACTTC
>TRBV19|-|TRBD1|TRBJ2-7
CASAGQGGVGAYEQYF
TGTGCCAGCGCAGGACAGGGTGGGGTGGGGGCCTACGAGCAGTACTTC
>TRBV4-3|-|-|TRBJ2-5
CASSQARGVGETQYF
TGCGCCAGCAGCCAGGCCCGGGGAGTAGGAGAGACCCAGTACTTC
>TRBV18|-|TRBD1|TRBJ2-1
CASSTGGGNEQFF
TGTGCCAGCTCAACAGGGGGCGGGAATGAGCAGTTCTTC
>TRBV5-6|once|-|TRBJ2-5
CASSFGLETQYF
TGTGCCAGCAGCTTTGGCCTCGAGACCCAGTACTTC